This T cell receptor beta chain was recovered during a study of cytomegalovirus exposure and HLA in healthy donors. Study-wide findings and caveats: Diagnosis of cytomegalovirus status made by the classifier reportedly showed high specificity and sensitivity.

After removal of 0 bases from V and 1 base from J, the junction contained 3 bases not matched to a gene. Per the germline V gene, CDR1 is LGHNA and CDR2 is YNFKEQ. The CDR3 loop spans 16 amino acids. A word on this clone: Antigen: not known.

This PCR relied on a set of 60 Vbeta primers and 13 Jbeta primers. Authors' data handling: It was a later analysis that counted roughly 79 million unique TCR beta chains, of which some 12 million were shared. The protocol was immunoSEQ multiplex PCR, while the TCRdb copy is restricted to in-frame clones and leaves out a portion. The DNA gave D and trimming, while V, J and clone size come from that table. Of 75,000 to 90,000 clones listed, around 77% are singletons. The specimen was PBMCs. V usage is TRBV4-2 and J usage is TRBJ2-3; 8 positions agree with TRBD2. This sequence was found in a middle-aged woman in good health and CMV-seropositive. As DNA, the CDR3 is TGTGCCAGCAGCCAAGATTGGCGGGGGGGCACAGATACGCAGTATTTT. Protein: CASSQDWRGGTDTQYF.